This entry concerns a single TCR beta chain. Trimming stripped 6 bases from V and 0 bases from J, with 11 bases between. Germline V CDR1 and CDR2: MNHEY, SVGAGI. CDR3 size: 14 residues. This entry is derived from a study of blood T cell repertoires in COVID-19. Turning to the study itself: PBMCs, B-cell-depleted T cells, or T cells were the source of the cDNA or gDNA that made up the material.

Authors' analysis steps: Estimated nucleated cell counts came from reference gene primer amplification. Sequencing was performed with immunoSEQ multiplex PCR; in TCRdb, only in-frame clones are kept and a portion is missing. Clone size and the V and J calls come from that table; the DNA yielded D and trimming. The sample yields about 80,000 clones, 76% seen once. This chain links TRBV6-5 with TRBJ1-2; weak D call: TRBD1 (6 bases). Sequencing was done on a sample of peripheral blood. The source of this sequence is a man aged 65 to 79 with active or convalescent COVID-19. As DNA, the CDR3 is TGTGCCAGCAGCCACAGGGATGCTAACTATGGCTACACCTTC. This codes for CASSHRDANYGYTF.